A single sample is the source of the 19 T cell receptor beta chains below, sequenced in a study of blood T cells in healthy people across ages. Combining a sample-barcoded 5' primer with a J-beta primer mix, a second PCR ran for roughly 7 to 12 cycles. One entry per CDR3 protein, called by TCRdb with MiXCR from the 5' RACE reads. Here the sample spans around 900,000 distinct CDR3 sequences, just over 50% being singletons. Sample: blood. These receptor sequences come from a woman between 55 and 75 years old in good health.

The table lists this clonotype with a few counts. The gene calls are TRBV7-2 and TRBJ2-3; TRBD1 is a possible D gene (5 bases). Germline V gene data show CDR1 as SGHTA and CDR2 as FQGNSA. The CDR3 totals 13 residues. V lost 6 bases to trimming and J lost 2 bases, with 9 bases between them. The CDR3 here is CASSDSFTDTQYF. The CDR3 region has the DNA TGTGCCAGCAGTGACAGTTTCACAGATACGCAGTATTTT. The variable domain in full, completed from reference TRBV7-2 and TRBJ2-3, reads GAGVSQSPSNKVTEKGKDVELRCDPISGHTALYWYRQSLGQGLEFLIYFQGNSAPDKSGLPSDRFSAERTGGSVSTLTIQRTQQEDSAVYLCASSDSFTDTQYFGPGTRLTVL.

In the case of this clonotype: The junction and the germline gene differ at one end; a read error may be behind it. J is TRBJ1-1 and V is TRBV13; 11 bases are a match to TRBD1. This CDR3 has 18 residues. Germline V gene data show CDR1 as PRHDT and CDR2 as FYEKMQ (reference sequence). Here the CDR3 DNA reads TGTACCAGCAGCTTATACTCGGACAGGGGGCGCCTGGGCACTGAAGCTTTCTTT. This encodes CTSSLYSDRGRLGTEAFF. Together with reference TRBV13 and TRBJ1-1, the CDR3 gives the full variable domain: AAGVIQSPRHLIKEKRETATLKCYPIPRHDTVYWYQQGPGQDPQFLISFYEKMQSDKGSIPDRFSAQQFSDYHSELNMSSLELGDSALYFCTSSLYSDRGRLGTEAFFGQGTRLTVV.

The rearrangement links TRBV11-3 to TRBJ2-6; 9 nucleotides match TRBD1. This CDR3 has 19 residues. Germline values: CDR1 SGHNT, CDR2 YENEEA. V shed 1 base, J shed 3 bases, and the junction held 10 bases outside the gene matches. The CDR3 region has the DNA TGTGCCAGCAGCTTAGGTCTGGGACAGGGTTTCTTTGGGGCCAACGTCCTGACTTTC. As protein: CASSLGLGQGFFGANVLTF.

V usage is TRBV11-2 and J usage is TRBJ2-1; 7 bases agree with TRBD2. CDR1 SGHAT and CDR2 FQNNGV come from the germline V gene. This CDR3 region has 12 residues. The V gene end was trimmed by 11 bases and the J gene end by 0 bases; junction bases not matched to a gene: 1. CDR3 region: CAAGVSYNEQFF. CDR3 nucleotides: TGTGCCGCGGGGGTCTCCTACAATGAGCAGTTCTTC.

The V gene is TRBV20-1, the J gene TRBJ2-1; TRBD1 aligns across 9 bases. In germline, CDR1 is DFQATT, CDR2 SNEGSKA (reference sequence). J was trimmed by 7 bases and V by 3 bases; bases with no gene match: 10. The length of the CDR3 is 15 residues. The CDR3 DNA sequence: TGCAGTGCTAGGGGGGTGGACAGGGGTATGAATGAGCAGTTCTTC. Translating it yields CSARGVDRGMNEQFF.

A note on this clonotype: An end of the junction differs from the germline gene, which may be a read error. The chain has TRBV29-1 and TRBJ1-2; 9 positions agree with TRBD1. This CDR3 contains 14 residues. The germline gives CDR1 SQVTM, CDR2 ANQGSEA. The CDR3 DNA reads as TGCAGCGTTGGTGGGACAGGGATCAACTATGGCTACATCTTC. It translates to CSVGGTGINYGYIF.

V is TRBV20-1 and J is TRBJ2-5, with TRBD2 identical over 10 bases. The CDR3 totals 14 residues. CDR1 and CDR2 from the germline V gene are DFQATT and SNEGSKA (reference sequence). J lost 5 bases, V lost 5 bases, and 8 bases had no gene match. In DNA form, the CDR3 reads TGCAGTGCTGAGCTTCTAGCGGGGGAGGAGACCCAGTACTTC. It encodes CSAELLAGEETQYF.

V is TRBV27 and J is TRBJ2-7; TRBD2 agrees at 12 bases. The J call may be incorrect, as the DNA end agrees better with TRBJ2-5. This CDR3 spans 16 amino acids. Germline loops: CDR1 MNHEY, CDR2 SMNVEV (reference sequence). The CDR3: CASRFLTSGSQETQYF. For the CDR3, the DNA is TGTGCCAGCAGGTTCCTGACTAGCGGGAGCCAGGAGACCCAGTACTTC.

The J gene is TRBJ2-4, the V gene TRBV2; no firm D call. The DNA matches TRBJ2-5 better at its end, which makes the J call doubtful. Germline values: CDR1 SNHLY, CDR2 FYNNEI. The CDR3 totals 13 residues. The CDR3 spells CASSELSRGTQYF. Here the CDR3 DNA reads TGTGCCAGCAGTGAACTGAGTCGAGGGACCCAGTACTTC.

This clonotype showed up just a few times. Written as DNA, the CDR3 is TGTGCCAGCTCACCAGGGCAGCCCCTGGGGAAAGATACGCAGTATTTT. It specifies CASSPGQPLGKDTQYF. The chain uses TRBV18 and TRBJ2-3; D uncertain. The CDR3 has 16 amino acids. The germline gives CDR1 KGHSH, CDR2 LQKENI. Trimming stripped 2 bases from V and 5 bases from J, with 17 bases between.

The chain joins TRBV5-1 to TRBJ2-2; D perhaps matches TRBD1 (5 bases). Per the germline V gene, CDR1 is SGHRS and CDR2 is YFSETQ. The CDR3 loop spans 15 amino acids. V was pared by 0 bases and J by 3 bases, with 9 bases between. DNA for the CDR3: TGCGCCAGCAGCTTGGAAGGGGCGGACACCGGGGAGCTGTTTTTT. Its translation is CASSLEGADTGELFF.

The V call is TRBV29-1, the J call TRBJ2-3; tentative D call: TRBD2 (6 bases). The CDR3 totals 12 residues. Per the germline V gene, CDR1 is SQVTM and CDR2 is ANQGSEA. The V gene lost 1 base and the J gene lost 8 bases, with 10 bases spanning the gap. The CDR3 DNA is TGCAGCGTTGAAGGACTAGTTGGTACGCAGTATTTT. This encodes CSVEGLVGTQYF.

The chain couples TRBV2 to TRBJ2-4; weak D call: TRBD1 (5 bases). The DNA end lines up better with TRBJ2-7; the J call may be wrong. Germline V gene data show CDR1 as SNHLY and CDR2 as FYNNEI. The CDR3 length is 12 residues. The CDR3 here is CAIDSSSYEQYF. As DNA, the CDR3 is TGTGCCATAGACAGTAGCTCCTACGAGCAGTACTTC.

The V and J genes are TRBV12-3 or TRBV12-4 and TRBJ2-3; D is undetermined. Trimming stripped 1 base from V and 4 bases from J, with 12 bases between. The CDR3 sequence is 15 residues long. The DNA for the CDR3 is TGTGCCAGCAGTTTAGTCGGGCTCCCGCCAGATACGCAGTATTTT. Its translation: CASSLVGLPPDTQYF.

The gene calls are TRBV6-2 or TRBV6-3 and TRBJ2-1; D unresolved. The length of the CDR3 is 11 residues. The germline V gene has CDR1 MNHEY and CDR2 SVGEGT. V was trimmed by 2 bases and J by 9 bases, leaving 5 bases between them. The CDR3 nucleotides read TGTGCCAGCAGTTACGCCTTTGAGCAGTTCTTC. Encoded protein: CASSYAFEQFF.

In nucleotides, the CDR3 is TGTGCCAGCAGTGAAGCCGGGACAGGGGGCTATGAGCAGTTCTTC. This encodes CASSEAGTGGYEQFF. This chain connects TRBV25-1 to TRBJ2-1; the match to TRBD1 covers 12 bases. The CDR3 totals 15 residues. Germline loops: CDR1 MGHDK, CDR2 SYGVNS. V dropped 2 bases and J dropped 8; count of bases not matched to a gene: 4.

The chain uses TRBV7-7 and TRBJ2-5; TRBD1 is a possible D gene (6 bases). Looked up from germline, CDR1 is SSHAT and CDR2 is FNYEAQ (reference sequence). Trimming cost V 1 base and J 2 bases, with 11 bases left between them. CDR3 length: 15 residues. The CDR3 spells CASSLGTGIQETQYF. CDR3 bases: TGTGCCAGCAGCTTAGGCACAGGGATTCAAGAGACCCAGTACTTC.

The rearrangement joins TRBV5-1 to TRBJ1-1; D uncertain. Germline values: CDR1 SGHRS, CDR2 YFSETQ. Trimming removed 0 bases at V and 1 base at J, with 7 bases between. The CDR3 is made up of 14 amino acids. CDR3 nucleotide sequence: TGCGCCAGCAGCTTGGGACACCCGAACACTGAAGCTTTCTTT. It codes for CASSLGHPNTEAFF.

The CDR3 is CSARALKGTGRADTQYF. The CDR3 coding sequence is TGCAGTGCTAGAGCTTTAAAGGGGACAGGGCGCGCAGATACGCAGTATTTT. The gene calls are TRBV20-1 and TRBJ2-3, with 9 bases matching TRBD1. Per the germline V gene, CDR1 is DFQATT and CDR2 is SNEGSKA (reference sequence). V was clipped by 1 base and J by 4 bases; unmatched bases: 12. The CDR3 consists of 17 residues.